A selection of T cell receptor beta chains follows, all from one sample in a study of cytomegalovirus exposure and HLA in healthy donors. Produced via immunoSEQ multiplex PCR; TCRdb's table is partial and in-frame only. This table has 100,000 to 120,000 clones, around 85% appearing once. The sample comprised PBMCs. These receptors originate from a woman aged 18-30 years in good health and CMV-seronegative. Each CDR3 is given with its conserved first and last residue. The D gene is left open where the match is weak. Clone sizes are given selectively: once, few, many, or a class where the clone is expanded.

d_gene: -
j_gene: TRBJ1-6
abundance: few
v_gene: TRBV7-8
CDR3nt: TGTGCCAGCAGCTCAAGGACAGTGTATAATTCACCCCTCCACTTT
CDR3aa: CASSSRTVYNSPLHF

d_gene: -
j_gene: TRBJ1-1
abundance: -
v_gene: TRBV23-1
CDR3nt: TGCGCCAGCAGTCAACGGAGAGTGAACACTGAAGCTTTCTTT
CDR3aa: CASSQRRVNTEAFF

d_gene: -
j_gene: TRBJ2-7
abundance: once
v_gene: TRBV15
CDR3nt: TGTGCCACCAAAAAAGGGGGGCAGGGGGACGAGCAGTACTTC
CDR3aa: CATKKGGQGDEQYF

d_gene: -
j_gene: TRBJ2-6
abundance: many
v_gene: TRBV6-4
CDR3nt: TGTGCCAGCAGTGACCCCTCCCTTGGGGCCAACGTCCTGACTTTC
CDR3aa: CASSDPSLGANVLTF

d_gene: TRBD2
j_gene: TRBJ2-1
abundance: -
v_gene: TRBV7-9
CDR3nt: TGTGCCAGCAGCCTGGGGAGGGTCTCCATATACAATGAGCAGTTCTTC
CDR3aa: CASSLGRVSIYNEQFF

d_gene: TRBD2
j_gene: TRBJ2-1
abundance: -
v_gene: TRBV19
CDR3nt: TGTGCCAGTAGTATTAGCGGGGGGGCCTACAATGAGCAGTTCTTC
CDR3aa: CASSISGGAYNEQFF

d_gene: -
j_gene: TRBJ1-6
abundance: many
v_gene: TRBV30
CDR3nt: TGTGCCTGGAGTGGGTCACGACAGGATTTATCACCCCTCCACTTT
CDR3aa: CAWSGSRQDLSPLHF

d_gene: -
j_gene: TRBJ1-5
abundance: -
v_gene: TRBV5-1
CDR3nt: TGCGCCAGCAGCCCCTATACAGGTTCGGCGCCCCAGCATTTT
CDR3aa: CASSPYTGSAPQHF

d_gene: TRBD1
j_gene: TRBJ1-5
abundance: -
v_gene: TRBV11-2
CDR3nt: TGTGCCAGCAGCTTAGAAGGAGTACAGGGGGAGGGCAATCAGCCCCAGCATTTT
CDR3aa: CASSLEGVQGEGNQPQHF

d_gene: TRBD1
j_gene: TRBJ1-2
abundance: -
v_gene: TRBV9
CDR3nt: TGTGCCAGCAGCGCGTTTTCCGGGACAGGGGGCGATGGCTACACCTTC
CDR3aa: CASSAFSGTGGDGYTF